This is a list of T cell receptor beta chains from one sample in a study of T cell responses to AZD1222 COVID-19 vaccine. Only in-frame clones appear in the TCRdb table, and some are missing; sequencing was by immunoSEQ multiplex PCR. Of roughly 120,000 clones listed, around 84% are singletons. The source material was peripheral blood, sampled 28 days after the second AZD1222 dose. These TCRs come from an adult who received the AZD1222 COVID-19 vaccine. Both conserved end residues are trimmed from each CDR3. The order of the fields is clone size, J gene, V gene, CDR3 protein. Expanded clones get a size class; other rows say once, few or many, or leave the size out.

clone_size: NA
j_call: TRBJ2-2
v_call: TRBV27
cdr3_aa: ASQTGTGYTGELF

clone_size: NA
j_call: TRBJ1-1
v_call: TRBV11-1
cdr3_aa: ASSLAGRRKGNTEAF

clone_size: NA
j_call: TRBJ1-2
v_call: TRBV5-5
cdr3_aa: ASSLEGDYGYT

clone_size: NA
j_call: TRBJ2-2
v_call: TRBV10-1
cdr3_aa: ASSASVTGELF

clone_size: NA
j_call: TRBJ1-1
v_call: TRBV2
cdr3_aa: ASSEDGGGYTEAF

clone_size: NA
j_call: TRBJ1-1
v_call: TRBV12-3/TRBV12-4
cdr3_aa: ASSLKGNTEAF

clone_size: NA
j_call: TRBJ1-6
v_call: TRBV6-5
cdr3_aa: ATQLTGDNSPLH

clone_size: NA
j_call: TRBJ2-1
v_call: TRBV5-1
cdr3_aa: ASSLIPMRTSGGSGSYNEQF

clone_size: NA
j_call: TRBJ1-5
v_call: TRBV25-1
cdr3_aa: ASSESGSNQPQH

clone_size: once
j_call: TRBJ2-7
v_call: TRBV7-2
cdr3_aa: ASSPYGRAYEQY

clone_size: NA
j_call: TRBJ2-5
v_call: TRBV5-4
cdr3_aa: ASSLGGFGTQY

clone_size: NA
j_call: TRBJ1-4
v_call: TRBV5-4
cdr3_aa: ASSLDRGSNEKLF

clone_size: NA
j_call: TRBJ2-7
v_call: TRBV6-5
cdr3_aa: ASSGDSLSYEQY

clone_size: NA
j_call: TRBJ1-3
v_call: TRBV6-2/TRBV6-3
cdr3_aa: ASSSDFISGNTIY

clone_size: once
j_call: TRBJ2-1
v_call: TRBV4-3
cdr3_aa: ASSQAVSGGAYNEQF

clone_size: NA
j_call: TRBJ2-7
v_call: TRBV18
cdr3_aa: ASSPPRGAGSYEQY

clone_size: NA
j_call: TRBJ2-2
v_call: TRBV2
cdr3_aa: ASRFQGDTGELF

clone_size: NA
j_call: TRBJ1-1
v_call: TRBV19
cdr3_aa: ASSIGANTEAF

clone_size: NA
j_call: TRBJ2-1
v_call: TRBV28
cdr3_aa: ASSVEFQNEQF

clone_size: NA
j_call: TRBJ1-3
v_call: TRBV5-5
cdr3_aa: ASSLGPSANGGNTIY

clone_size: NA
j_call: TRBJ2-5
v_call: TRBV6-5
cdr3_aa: ASSYDWDRKETQY

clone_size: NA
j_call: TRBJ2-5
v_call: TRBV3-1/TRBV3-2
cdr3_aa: ASSQYRGGETQY

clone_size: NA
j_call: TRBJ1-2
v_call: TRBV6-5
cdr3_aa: ASMVSGAVGGYT

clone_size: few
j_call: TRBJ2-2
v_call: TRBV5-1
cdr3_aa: ASRLRDTTTTGELF

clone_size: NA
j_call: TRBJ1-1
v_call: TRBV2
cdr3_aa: ASSRRGEGTEAF

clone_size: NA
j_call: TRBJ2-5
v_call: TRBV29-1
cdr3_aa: SVDYAWGETQY

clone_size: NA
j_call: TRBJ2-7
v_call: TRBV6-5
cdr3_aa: ASSLAGEQY

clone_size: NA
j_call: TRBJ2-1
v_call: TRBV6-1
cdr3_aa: ASSARLAPGLRPEQF

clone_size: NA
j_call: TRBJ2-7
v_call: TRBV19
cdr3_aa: ASSIVGTSGFYEQY

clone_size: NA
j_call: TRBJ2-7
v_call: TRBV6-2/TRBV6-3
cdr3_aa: ASSFVFTSGSREQY

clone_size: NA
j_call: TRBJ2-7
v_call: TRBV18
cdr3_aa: ASSPPGDSYEQY

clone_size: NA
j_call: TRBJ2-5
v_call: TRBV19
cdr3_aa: ASSDPGRAGETQY

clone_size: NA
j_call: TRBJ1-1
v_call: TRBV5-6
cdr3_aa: ASSPDARNTEAF

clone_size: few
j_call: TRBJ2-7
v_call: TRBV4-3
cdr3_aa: ASSQEWSSGGYEQY

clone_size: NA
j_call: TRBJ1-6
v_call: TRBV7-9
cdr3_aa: ASSPGTGGRSPLH

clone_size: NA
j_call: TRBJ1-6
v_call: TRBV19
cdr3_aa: ASSILDRSGSPLH

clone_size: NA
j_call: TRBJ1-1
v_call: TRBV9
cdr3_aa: ASSVEMNTEAF

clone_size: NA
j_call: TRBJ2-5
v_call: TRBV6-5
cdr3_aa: ASRIGTRPETQY

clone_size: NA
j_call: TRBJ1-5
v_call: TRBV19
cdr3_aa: ASSNSGTGSQPQH

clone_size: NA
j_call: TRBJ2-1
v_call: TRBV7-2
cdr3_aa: ASSLEALADNEQF

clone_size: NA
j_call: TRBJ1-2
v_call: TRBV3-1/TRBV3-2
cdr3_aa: ASSQADRADYGYT

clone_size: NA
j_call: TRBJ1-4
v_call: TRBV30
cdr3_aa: AWNRDRRNEKLF

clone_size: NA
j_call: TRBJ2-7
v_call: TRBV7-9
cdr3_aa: ASSLVAGSEQY

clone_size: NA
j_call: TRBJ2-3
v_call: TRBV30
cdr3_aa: AWSVREADTQY

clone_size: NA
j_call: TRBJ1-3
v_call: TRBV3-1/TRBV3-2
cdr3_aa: ASSRTGGTGNTIY

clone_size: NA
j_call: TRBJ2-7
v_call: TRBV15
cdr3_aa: ATSRDPPRTSSYEQY

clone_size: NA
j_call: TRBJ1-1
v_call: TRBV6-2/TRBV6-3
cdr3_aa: ASSYSYRGNTEAF

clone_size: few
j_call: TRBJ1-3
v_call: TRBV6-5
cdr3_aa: ASRGQGSGNTIY

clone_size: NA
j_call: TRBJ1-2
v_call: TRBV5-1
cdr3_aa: ASSYEQGTGYT

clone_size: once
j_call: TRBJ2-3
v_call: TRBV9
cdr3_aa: ASSVAGGLTDTQY

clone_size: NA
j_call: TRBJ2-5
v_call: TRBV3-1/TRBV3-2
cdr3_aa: ASSPEGAETQY

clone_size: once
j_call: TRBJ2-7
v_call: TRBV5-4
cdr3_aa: ASSLNRAHEQY